The rows below give T cell receptor beta chains drawn from one sample of a study of shared clonotypes between healthy human individuals. Produced via immunoSEQ multiplex PCR; TCRdb's table is partial and in-frame only. This table has under 1,100,000 clones, about 77% appearing once. Input material: memory CD4+ T cells sorted from blood. These receptors all come from a man aged 18 to 35 in good health. The CDR3 runs from the conserved cysteine through the conserved F or W. Fields, in order: clone size, J gene, V gene, D gene, CDR3 protein, CDR3 DNA. D genes are given only for firm matches. Some rows have no size entry. The others give once, few or many, or a class for an expanded clone.

.	TRBJ2-7	TRBV27	.	CASSFDGSYEQYF	TGTGCCAGCAGTTTCGACGGCTCCTACGAGCAGTACTTC
.	TRBJ1-1	TRBV28	.	CASSADRNTEAFF	TGTGCCAGCAGTGCAGACAGGAACACTGAAGCTTTCTTT
.	TRBJ2-7	TRBV11-2	.	CASSLSTYEQYF	TGTGCCAGCAGCTTGTCAACCTACGAGCAGTACTTC
.	TRBJ1-1	TRBV29-1	.	CSVERIFTEAFF	TGCAGCGTTGAAAGAATCTTCACTGAAGCTTTCTTT
.	TRBJ1-2	TRBV9	.	CASSGMGRDGLGGYTF	TGTGCCAGCAGCGGAATGGGAAGGGACGGACTGGGTGGCTACACCTTC
once	TRBJ1-6	TRBV30	TRBD1	CAWTGTVNNSPLHF	TGTGCCTGGACGGGGACAGTCAATAATTCACCCCTCCACTTT
once	TRBJ2-1	TRBV29-1	TRBD1	CSAPTGGRNEQFF	TGCAGCGCTCCGACAGGGGGTCGGAATGAGCAGTTCTTC
.	TRBJ1-3	TRBV5-1	.	CASSLGVPGNTIYF	TGCGCCAGCAGCTTGGGGGTCCCTGGAAACACCATATATTTT
.	TRBJ2-1	TRBV7-8	TRBD2	CASSSRLAGYLSYEQFF	TGTGCCAGCAGCAGCAGACTAGCGGGATATTTGTCGTATGAGCAGTTCTTC
.	TRBJ2-2	TRBV14	TRBD1	CASSRKTGAPMNTGELFF	TGTGCCAGCAGCCGCAAGACAGGGGCGCCCATGAACACCGGGGAGCTGTTTTTT
.	TRBJ2-7	TRBV5-8	.	CASSLAVQPTYEQYF	TGTGCCAGCAGCTTGGCCGTACAGCCGACCTACGAGCAGTACTTC
.	TRBJ1-2	TRBV15	.	CATSRPQGYGYTF	TGTGCCACCAGCAGACCCCAGGGCTATGGCTACACCTTC
.	TRBJ1-4	TRBV4-1	.	CASSQDRTGGRYEKLFF	TGCGCCAGCAGCCAAGATAGAACAGGCGGAAGATATGAAAAACTGTTTTTT
few	TRBJ1-2	TRBV5-1	.	CASSLDPGENGYGYTF	TGCGCCAGCAGCTTGGACCCGGGGGAGAATGGCTATGGCTACACCTTC
.	TRBJ1-5	TRBV7-3	.	CASSTDGNQPQHF	TGTGCCAGCAGCACGGACGGTAATCAGCCCCAGCATTTT
.	TRBJ2-3	TRBV7-2	.	CASSSIGVANTDTQYF	TGTGCCAGCAGCTCCATTGGGGTAGCAAACACAGATACGCAGTATTTT
.	TRBJ1-1	TRBV14	.	CASSRRENTEAFF	TGTGCCAGCAGCCGGAGGGAGAACACTGAAGCTTTCTTT
few	TRBJ1-1	TRBV2	TRBD1	CASSLRDRNTEAFF	TGTGCCAGCAGTCTCCGGGACAGGAACACTGAAGCTTTCTTT
.	TRBJ1-2	TRBV5-1	TRBD1	CASSSSQGEGGYTF	TGCGCCAGCAGCTCGTCCCAGGGGGAAGGCGGCTACACCTTC
once	TRBJ2-2	TRBV11-2	.	CASSTQGGGGTGELFF	TGTGCCAGCAGCACCCAAGGGGGGGGAGGCACCGGGGAGCTGTTTTTT
once	TRBJ1-2	TRBV19	.	CASKRRWSPGHNYGYTF	TGTGCCAGTAAGAGACGGTGGAGCCCAGGCCATAACTATGGCTACACCTTC
.	TRBJ2-1	TRBV12-1	.	CAILWGGIPSGHEQFF	TGTGCCATCCTGTGGGGCGGGATCCCTTCAGGTCATGAGCAGTTCTTC
.	TRBJ2-1	TRBV5-1	.	CASRLALGIYNEQFF	TGCGCCAGCAGGTTGGCCTTGGGGATTTACAATGAGCAGTTCTTC
.	TRBJ1-1	TRBV30	.	CAWRVGGDRVAFF	TGTGCCTGGAGGGTCGGGGGGGATCGGGTAGCTTTCTTT
.	TRBJ2-1	TRBV19	TRBD2	CASSMAGGRNEQFF	TGTGCCAGTAGTATGGCGGGAGGGCGGAATGAGCAGTTCTTC
.	TRBJ2-3	TRBV5-1	.	CASSYEPSASTDTQYF	TGCGCCAGCAGCTATGAGCCTAGCGCCAGCACAGATACGCAGTATTTT
.	TRBJ1-2	TRBV6-1	.	CASSDEAGAIPNYGYTF	TGTGCCAGCAGTGATGAGGCAGGAGCTATTCCTAACTATGGCTACACCTTC
.	TRBJ2-7	TRBV7-6	TRBD1	CASSVNRGYEQYF	TGTGCCAGCAGCGTAAACAGGGGCTACGAGCAGTACTTC
.	TRBJ1-1	TRBV5-4	TRBD1	CASSSTGGARTEAFF	TGTGCCAGCAGCTCTACAGGGGGCGCACGGACTGAAGCTTTCTTT
.	TRBJ1-5	TRBV5-1	TRBD1	CASSIAGGWDQPQHF	TGCGCCAGCAGCATAGCAGGGGGTTGGGACCAGCCCCAGCATTTT
few	TRBJ2-7	TRBV5-1	.	CASREDINRYEQYF	TGCGCCAGCAGGGAGGATATCAACCGCTACGAGCAGTACTTC
.	TRBJ1-6	TRBV13	.	CASSPRSGSSYNSPLHF	TGTGCCAGCAGCCCGCGATCAGGGAGCTCCTATAATTCACCCCTCCACTTT
.	TRBJ2-1	TRBV5-6	TRBD1	CASWDRATYNEQFF	TGTGCCAGCTGGGACAGGGCTACCTACAATGAGCAGTTCTTC
few	TRBJ2-3	TRBV27	TRBD2	CASRPGLAGASGTDTQYF	TGTGCCAGCAGGCCGGGACTAGCGGGAGCCTCTGGCACAGATACGCAGTATTTT
.	TRBJ1-5	TRBV30	TRBD1	CAWSGTENQPQHF	TGTGCCTGGAGCGGGACAGAAAATCAGCCCCAGCATTTT
few	TRBJ1-1	TRBV6-1	.	CASGSERNTEAFF	TGTGCCAGCGGGTCGGAAAGGAACACTGAAGCTTTCTTT
few	TRBJ1-3	TRBV18	.	CASSLDSGNTIYF	TGTGCCAGCTCACTAGACTCTGGAAACACCATATATTTT
.	TRBJ2-2	TRBV5-1	.	CASSLAVGTGELFF	TGCGCCAGCAGCTTAGCGGTAGGCACCGGGGAGCTGTTTTTT
.	TRBJ1-1	TRBV4-3	.	CASSQVGPGNTEAFF	TGCGCCAGCAGCCAAGTTGGTCCAGGGAACACTGAAGCTTTCTTT
.	TRBJ2-7	TRBV6-6	TRBD1	CASNHQQGAQPEQYF	TGTGCCAGCAATCATCAACAGGGGGCGCAACCCGAGCAGTACTTC
.	TRBJ1-1	TRBV28	.	CASSSPSQVTAFF	TGTGCCAGCAGTTCCCCCTCACAGGTTACGGCTTTCTTT
once	TRBJ1-1	TRBV9	.	CASSPSSNPTEAFF	TGTGCCAGCAGCCCATCTAGCAATCCGACTGAAGCTTTCTTT
.	TRBJ2-5	TRBV5-1	.	CASRRTEGTQYF	TGCGCCAGCAGACGAACAGAAGGGACCCAGTACTTC
.	TRBJ1-1	TRBV30	.	CAWDEGAARAFF	TGTGCCTGGGACGAAGGGGCGGCGCGAGCTTTCTTT
once	TRBJ2-5	TRBV4-1	.	CASSQDTPTFPLETQYF	TGCGCCAGCAGCCAAGACACTCCGACTTTCCCGTTGGAGACCCAGTACTTC
few	TRBJ2-2	TRBV10-3	.	CAISEEAGELFF	TGTGCCATCAGTGAGGAGGCCGGGGAGCTGTTTTTT
.	TRBJ2-7	TRBV21-1	.	CASSPCRQGGRYEQYF	TGTGCCAGCAGCCCCTGCCGACAGGGCGGCCGCTACGAGCAGTACTTC
.	TRBJ2-5	TRBV5-1	.	CASSLAGDKGTQYF	TGCGCCAGCAGCTTGGCAGGGGATAAGGGGACCCAGTACTTC
.	TRBJ2-1	TRBV5-6	TRBD2	CASSFSRRLAYNEQFF	TGTGCCAGCAGCTTCTCCCGGAGACTAGCATACAATGAGCAGTTCTTC
.	TRBJ2-5	TRBV7-2	.	CASSLGFRGTQYF	TGTGCCAGCAGCTTAGGCTTTAGGGGGACCCAGTACTTC
few	TRBJ1-6	TRBV7-9	.	CASSLEGGSPLHF	TGTGCCAGCAGCTTAGAGGGGGGTTCACCCCTCCACTTT
few	TRBJ2-5	TRBV7-9	.	CASSLRLVSIETQYF	TGTGCCAGCAGCTTAAGACTAGTTAGTATTGAGACCCAGTACTTC
.	TRBJ2-2	TRBV2	.	CASSFRAGGELFF	TGTGCCAGCAGTTTCCGGGCCGGCGGGGAGCTGTTTTTT
.	TRBJ1-4	TRBV6-1	.	CASSGGPAANEKLFF	TGTGCCAGCAGTGGAGGGCCTGCCGCTAATGAAAAACTGTTTTTT
few	TRBJ1-2	TRBV5-4	.	CASSLGSQGSYGYTF	TGTGCCAGCAGCTTGGGGTCGCAGGGAAGCTATGGCTACACCTTC
.	TRBJ2-3	TRBV27	.	CASSLDRQRSTDTQYF	TGTGCCAGCAGTTTAGACAGGCAACGCAGCACAGATACGCAGTATTTT